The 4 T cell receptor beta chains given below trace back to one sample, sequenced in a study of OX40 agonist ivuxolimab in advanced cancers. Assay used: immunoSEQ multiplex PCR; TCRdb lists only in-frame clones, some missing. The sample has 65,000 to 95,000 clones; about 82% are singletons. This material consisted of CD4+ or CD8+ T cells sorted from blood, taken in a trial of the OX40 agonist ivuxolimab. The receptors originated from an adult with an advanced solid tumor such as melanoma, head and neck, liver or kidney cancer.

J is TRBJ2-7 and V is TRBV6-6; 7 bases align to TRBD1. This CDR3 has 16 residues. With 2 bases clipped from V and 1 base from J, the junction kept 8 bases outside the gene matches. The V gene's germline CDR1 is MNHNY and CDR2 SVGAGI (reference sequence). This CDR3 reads CASSYPKQGPSYEQYF. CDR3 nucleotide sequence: TGTGCCAGCAGTTACCCAAAACAGGGGCCGTCCTACGAGCAGTACTTC.

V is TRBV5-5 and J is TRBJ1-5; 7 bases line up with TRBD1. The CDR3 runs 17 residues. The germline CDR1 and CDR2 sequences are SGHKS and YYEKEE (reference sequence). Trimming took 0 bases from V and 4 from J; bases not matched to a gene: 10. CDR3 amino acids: CASSLGLQGSLNQPQHF. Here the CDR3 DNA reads TGTGCCAGCAGCTTGGGACTACAGGGGAGCCTTAATCAGCCCCAGCATTTT.

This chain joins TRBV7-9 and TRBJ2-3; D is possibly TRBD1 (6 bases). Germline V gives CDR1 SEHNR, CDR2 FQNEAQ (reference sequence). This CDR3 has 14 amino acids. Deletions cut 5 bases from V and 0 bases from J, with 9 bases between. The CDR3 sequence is CASSLQGSTDTQYF. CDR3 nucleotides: TGTGCCAGCAGCCTACAGGGCAGCACAGATACGCAGTATTTT.

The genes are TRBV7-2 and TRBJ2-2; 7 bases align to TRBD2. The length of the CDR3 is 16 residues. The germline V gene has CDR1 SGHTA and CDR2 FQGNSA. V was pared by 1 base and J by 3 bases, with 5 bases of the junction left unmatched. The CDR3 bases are TGTGCCAGCAGCTTAGACGCGGGAGCTGACACCGGGGAGCTGTTTTTT. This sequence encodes CASSLDAGADTGELFF.